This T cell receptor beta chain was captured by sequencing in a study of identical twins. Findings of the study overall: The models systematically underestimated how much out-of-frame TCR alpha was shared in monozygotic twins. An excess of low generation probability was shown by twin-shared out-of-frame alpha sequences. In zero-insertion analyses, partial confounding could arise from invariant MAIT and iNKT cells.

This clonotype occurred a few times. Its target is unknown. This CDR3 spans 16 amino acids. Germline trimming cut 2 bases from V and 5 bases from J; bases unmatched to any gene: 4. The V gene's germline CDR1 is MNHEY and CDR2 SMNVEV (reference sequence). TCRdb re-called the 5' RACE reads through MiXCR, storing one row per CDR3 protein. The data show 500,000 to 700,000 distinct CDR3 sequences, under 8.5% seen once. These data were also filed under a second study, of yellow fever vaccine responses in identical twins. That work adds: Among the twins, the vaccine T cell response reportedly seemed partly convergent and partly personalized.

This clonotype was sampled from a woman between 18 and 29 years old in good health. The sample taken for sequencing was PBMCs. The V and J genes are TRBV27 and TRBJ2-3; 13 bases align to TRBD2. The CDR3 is CASSLELAGGLDTQYF. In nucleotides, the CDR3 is TGTGCCAGCAGTTTAGAACTAGCGGGAGGGTTAGATACGCAGTATTTT.